The 18 T cell receptor beta chains given below trace back to one sample, sequenced in a study of blood T cells in healthy people across ages. Through a sample-barcoded 5' primer and a J-beta primer mix, a second PCR was run for about 7 to 12 cycles. TCRdb called the 5' RACE reads again in MiXCR, with one record for every CDR3 protein. The data show about 1.8 million distinct CDR3 sequences, about 49% seen once. The sequencing sample was made of blood. These receptors came from a woman aged 40 to 50 in good health.

The chain carries TRBV20-1 and TRBJ2-1; either TRBD1 or TRBD2 may fit D (6 bases each). Deletions cut 5 bases from V and 4 bases from J, with 12 bases between. The germline CDR1 and CDR2 sequences are DFQATT and SNEGSKA (reference sequence). The CDR3 is 13 residues long. The CDR3 spells CSAGGRSYNEQFF. CDR3 nucleotides: TGCAGTGCTGGGGGGCGATCATACAATGAGCAGTTCTTC.

The chain employs TRBV7-6 and TRBJ2-3, with 11 bases aligning to TRBD2. The CDR3 covers 18 residues. J lost 3 bases, V lost 1 base, and 9 bases had no gene match. Germline V gene lookup returns CDR1 SGHVS and CDR2 FNYEAQ. This CDR3 reads CASSLDVAGGAPTDTQYF. CDR3 nucleotide sequence: TGTGCCAGCAGCTTAGATGTAGCGGGGGGGGCCCCAACAGATACGCAGTATTTT.

The sample holds a few counts of this clonotype. The rearrangement links TRBV4-2 to TRBJ2-1, with TRBD2 matching over 15 bases. The CDR3 covers 17 residues. The germline V gene has CDR1 LGHNA and CDR2 YNFKEQ. The V gene end was trimmed by 4 bases and the J gene end by 4 bases; junction bases not matched to a gene: 5. CDR3 coding DNA: TGTGCCAGCAGCCCCCGGACTAGCGGGGGGGTATACAATGAGCAGTTCTTC. Its translation: CASSPRTSGGVYNEQFF.

This rearrangement joins TRBV29-1 to TRBJ2-5, with D possibly TRBD1 on 6 matching bases. The CDR3 is 20 amino acids. Looked up from germline, CDR1 is SQVTM and CDR2 is ANQGSEA. V lost 6 bases to trimming and J lost 11 bases, with 43 bases between them. In DNA form, the CDR3 reads TGCAGCGTCGCACCATTCTACGTCGACAGGCCTATCCCTGGGGGCGATGAGCAGTACTTC. Its translation: CSVAPFYVDRPIPGGDEQYF.

V is TRBV3-1 and J is TRBJ2-3; D call uncertain. The V end was cut by 4 bases, the J end by 1 base, with 18 bases between. The CDR3 spans 17 residues. CDR1 LGHDT and CDR2 YNNKEL come from the germline V gene (reference sequence). As DNA, the CDR3 is TGTGCCAGCAGCCTACGTAGGGCTCGTCAAGGCACAGATACGCAGTATTTT. Translating it yields CASSLRRARQGTDTQYF.

This chain links TRBV20-1 with TRBJ2-3, with TRBD2 identical over 7 bases. Germline V gene data show CDR1 as DFQATT and CDR2 as SNEGSKA (reference sequence). This CDR3 is built from 15 residues. Trimming took 3 bases from V and 2 from J; bases not matched to a gene: 8. Written as DNA, the CDR3 is TGCAGTGCTAGGCAGCTAGCGGCCTACACAGATACGCAGTATTTT. It is translated as CSARQLAAYTDTQYF.

This clonotype showed up many times. One end of the junction varies from germline; a read error may be responsible. For the CDR3, the DNA is TGTGCCAGCAGCATACAGGGAACAGATACGCAGTATTTT. Encoded protein: CASSIQGTDTQYF. The genes are TRBV5-1 and TRBJ2-3; weak D call: TRBD1 (6 bases). CDR1 and CDR2 (germline): SGHRS, YFSETQ. The CDR3 consists of 13 residues. Together with reference TRBV5-1 and TRBJ2-3, the CDR3 gives the full variable domain: KAGVTQTPRYLIKTRGQQVTLSCSPISGHRSVSWYQQTPGQGLQFLFEYFSETQRNKGNFPGRFSGRQFSNSRSEMNVSTLELGDSALYLCASSIQGTDTQYFGPGTRLTVL.

The chain couples TRBV6-5 to TRBJ1-6; possible D gene TRBD1, 5 bases. This CDR3 spans 14 amino acids. Between the trimmed V and J ends, which lost 6 bases and 7 bases, there was a span of 13 bases. CDR1 and CDR2 (germline): MNHEY, SVGAGI. The CDR3 spells CASRATGGNSPLHF. Written as DNA, the CDR3 is TGTGCCAGCAGGGCAACAGGTGGCAATTCACCCCTCCACTTT.

Comment on this clonotype: Mismatch with germline at one junction end may stem from a read error. V gene TRBV29-1 combines with J gene TRBJ2-7, with 12 nucleotides matching TRBD1. In germline, CDR1 is SQVTM, CDR2 ANQGSEA. The CDR3 is 15 residues long. In DNA, the CDR3 is TGCGGCGTTTCTCGGGACAGGGGGCCGACCTACGAGCAGTACTTC. Protein product: CGVSRDRGPTYEQYF.

The chain recombines TRBV4-3 with TRBJ1-2, with D maybe TRBD1 (5 bases). Looked up from germline, CDR1 is LGHNA and CDR2 is YSLEER. Trimming pared 0 bases from V and 2 bases from J, leaving 10 bases between. The CDR3 is 15 amino acids. The CDR3 reads CASSQEGGSNYGYTF. In nucleotides, the CDR3 is TGCGCCAGCAGCCAAGAGGGGGGATCCAACTATGGCTACACCTTC.

The chain is built from TRBV15 and TRBJ1-6, with D perhaps matching TRBD1 (5 bases). Trimming removed 5 bases from V and 8 bases from J, with 13 bases in between. The CDR3 loop spans 14 amino acids. CDR1 is LNHNV, CDR2 YYDKDF, per germline (reference sequence). The CDR3, as DNA: TGTGCCACCAGCTGGCCGGGGGGACATTCACCCCTCCACTTT. This sequence encodes CATSWPGGHSPLHF.

The V and J genes are TRBV6-6 and TRBJ1-2; D unresolved. The germline V and J ends were trimmed by 3 bases and 3 bases, with 8 bases remaining between them. Germline V gene sequence: CDR1 MNHNY, CDR2 SVGAGI (reference sequence). The length of the CDR3 is 13 residues. CDR3 nucleotides: TGTGCCAGCAGTTATTCAGAGGACTATGGCTACACCTTC. This gives the protein CASSYSEDYGYTF.

The chain couples TRBV20-1 to TRBJ1-5, with D perhaps TRBD1 (5 bases). The CDR3 sequence is 14 residues long. The V end was cut by 1 base, the J end by 3 bases, with 10 bases between. Germline CDR1 and CDR2: DFQATT and SNEGSKA (reference sequence). CDR3 residues: CSARVNRFNQPQHF. The CDR3 DNA reads as TGCAGTGCTAGAGTAAACAGGTTCAATCAGCCCCAGCATTTT.

Points on this clonotype: This may stem from a read error, because a much larger clone lies one nucleotide away. The chain combines TRBV29-1 with TRBJ2-1; possibly TRBD2 for D (7 bases). V was cut by 2 bases and J by 2 bases, with 13 bases left in between. This CDR3 contains 15 residues. The germline V gene encodes CDR1 SQVTM and CDR2 ANQGSEA. Here the CDR3 DNA reads TGCAGCGTTGAATCCCCGGGGGGCCCCTACAATGAGCAGTTCTTC. Encoded protein: CSVESPGGPYNEQFF.

The chain links TRBV6-2 or TRBV6-3 to TRBJ2-5; unclear D gene. From germline, CDR1 is MNHEY and CDR2 SVGEGT. Trimming took off 7 bases at V and 2 bases at J, with 11 bases between the two ends. The length of the CDR3 is 13 residues. CDR3 nucleotides: TGTGCCAGCACCCCCGTCGGGCAAGAGACCCAGTACTTC. Protein product: CASTPVGQETQYF.

This clonotype occurred a few times. The chain is built from TRBV6-2 or TRBV6-3 and TRBJ2-5; 10 positions agree with TRBD1. Gene TRBJ2-7 matches the end of the DNA better, so the J call may be wrong. Germline V gene data show CDR1 as MNHEY and CDR2 as SVGEGT. The CDR3 runs to 15 residues. CDR3 nucleotides: TGTGCCAGCAGTACCCTGACAGGGGGCTTGGGCGAGCAGTACTTC. This translates into CASSTLTGGLGEQYF.

The V gene is TRBV4-1, the J gene TRBJ2-6, with D tentatively TRBD1 or TRBD2 (5 bases each). CDR1 MGHRA and CDR2 YSYEKL come from the germline V gene. Trimming cost V 0 bases and J 2 bases, with 17 bases left between them. This CDR3 contains 19 residues. In nucleotides, the CDR3 is TGCGCCAGCAGCCAAGATGGGGGTTCAGGGCGAGCTGGGGCCAACGTCCTGACTTTC. Translating it yields CASSQDGGSGRAGANVLTF.

This sequence joins TRBV4-3 and TRBJ1-2; unclear D gene. Germline-derived CDR1 and CDR2 are LGHNA and YSLEER. The CDR3 runs to 15 residues. Trimming removed 1 base at V and 4 bases at J, with 13 bases between. CDR3 protein: CASSQGLQTSYGYTF. DNA of the CDR3: TGCGCCAGCAGCCAAGGTCTCCAGACGAGCTATGGCTACACCTTC.